This TCR beta chain is drawn from a study of vaccination effects on CD4 cells after COVID-19. Broader study findings: Early timepoints after infection were absent, and convalescent patients were few in the study.

As for this clone: Its target is unknown.

Before any sequencing was done, the ViraFEST assay used viral peptide pools to expand antigen-specific CD4+ T cells. Subsequent to a culture period of about nine days, CD4+ T cells were isolated. No vaccinee had earlier SARS-CoV-2 infection, and nucleocapsid antibodies were negative. A density of over 1.5 million PBMC per well was used; these cells were cultured with approximately 9.3 IU/ml IL-2 and about 9.5 ug/ml peptides. Data came from immunoSEQ multiplex PCR; TCRdb stores just in-frame clones and leaves some out. The sample lists about 73,000 clones, roughly 79% seen once, with roughly 2.9% in the top ten. This CDR3 is 13 amino acids long. CDR1 is KGHSH and CDR2 is LQKENI in the germline V gene. V lost 2 bases and J lost 3, with 6 bases in between.

The rearrangement joins TRBV18 to TRBJ2-3, with D uncertain. The sequences come from CD4+ T cells from PBMCs cultured with HCoV-NL63 spike peptides, collected before COVID-19 vaccination. This TCR was recovered from a human donor who received a COVID-19 vaccine. The CDR3 coding sequence is TGTGCCAGCTCACCATTGAGTACAGATACGCAGTATTTT. This encodes CASSPLSTDTQYF.